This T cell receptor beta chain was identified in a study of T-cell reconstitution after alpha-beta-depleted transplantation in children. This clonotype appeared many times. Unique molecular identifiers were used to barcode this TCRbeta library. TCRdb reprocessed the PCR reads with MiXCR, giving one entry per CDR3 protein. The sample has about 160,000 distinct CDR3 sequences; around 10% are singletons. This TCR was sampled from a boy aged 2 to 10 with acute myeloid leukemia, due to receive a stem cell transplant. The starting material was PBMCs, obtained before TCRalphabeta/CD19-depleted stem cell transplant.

The DNA for the CDR3 is TGCAGCGGAGGACTAGCGGGGACACAAGAGACCCAGTACTTC. It translates to CSGGLAGTQETQYF. The chain is built from TRBV29-1 and TRBJ2-5; 12 positions match TRBD2. Per germline, CDR1 SQVTM and CDR2 ANQGSEA. The CDR3 has 14 amino acids. After removal of 7 bases from V and 2 bases from J, the junction contained 5 bases not matched to a gene.